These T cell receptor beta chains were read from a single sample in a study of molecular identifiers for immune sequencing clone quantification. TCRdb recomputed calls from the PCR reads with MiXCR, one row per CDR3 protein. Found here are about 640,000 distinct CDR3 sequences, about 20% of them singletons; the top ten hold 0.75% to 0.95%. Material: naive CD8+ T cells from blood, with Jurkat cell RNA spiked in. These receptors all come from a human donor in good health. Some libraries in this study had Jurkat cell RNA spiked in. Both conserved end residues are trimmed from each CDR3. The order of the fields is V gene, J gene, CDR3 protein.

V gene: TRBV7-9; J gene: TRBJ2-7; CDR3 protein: ASSPPLKGPLSSYEQY
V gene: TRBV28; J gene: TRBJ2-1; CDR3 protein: APPEGTTPSDEQF
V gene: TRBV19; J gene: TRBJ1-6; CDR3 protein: ASSIGRWADSPLH
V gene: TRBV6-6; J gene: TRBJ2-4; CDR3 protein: ASSYSDQNIQY
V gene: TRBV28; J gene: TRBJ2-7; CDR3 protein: ASSVLGTASYEQY
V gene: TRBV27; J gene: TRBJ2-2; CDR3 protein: ASSGLAGANTGELF
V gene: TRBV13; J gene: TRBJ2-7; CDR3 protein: AGSRDSYEQY
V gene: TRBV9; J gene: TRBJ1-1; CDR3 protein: ASSGSNTEAF
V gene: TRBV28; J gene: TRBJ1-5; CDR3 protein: ASSIPRGSNQPQH
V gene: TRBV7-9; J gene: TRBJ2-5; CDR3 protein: ASSWGPLETQY
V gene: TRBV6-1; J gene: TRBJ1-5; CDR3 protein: ASSVDTRSNQPQH
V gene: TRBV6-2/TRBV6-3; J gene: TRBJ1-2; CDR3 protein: ASSSGAGYGYT
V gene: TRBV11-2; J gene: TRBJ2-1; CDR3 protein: ASSRQGQKYNEQF
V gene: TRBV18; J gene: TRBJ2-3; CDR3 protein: ASPDPVTDTQY
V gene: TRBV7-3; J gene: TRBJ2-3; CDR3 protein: ASSLIPSGSSTDTQY
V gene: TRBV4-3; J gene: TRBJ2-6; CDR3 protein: ACSQDGVTGANVLT
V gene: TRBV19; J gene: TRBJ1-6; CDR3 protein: ASSIDSSYNSPLH
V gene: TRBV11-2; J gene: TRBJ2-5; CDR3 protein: ASNGYGAETQY
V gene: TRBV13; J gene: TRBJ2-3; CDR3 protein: ASSLAEIITDTQY
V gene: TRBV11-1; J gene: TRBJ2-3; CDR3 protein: ASSLGGARTDTQY
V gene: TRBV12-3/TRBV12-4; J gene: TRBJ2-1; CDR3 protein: ASSLTVYNEQF
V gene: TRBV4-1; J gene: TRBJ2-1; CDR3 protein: ASSLIASLLHEQF
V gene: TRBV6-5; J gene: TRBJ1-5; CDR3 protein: ASSYGTANQPQH
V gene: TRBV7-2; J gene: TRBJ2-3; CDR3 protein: ASSLIAFSSTDTQY
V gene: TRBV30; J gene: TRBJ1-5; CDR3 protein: AWSVGGGNQPQH
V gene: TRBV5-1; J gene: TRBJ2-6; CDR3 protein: ASSFMWQGVTGANVLT
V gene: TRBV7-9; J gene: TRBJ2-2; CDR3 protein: ASSLTRPGQGDTGELF
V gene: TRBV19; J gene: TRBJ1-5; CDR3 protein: ASSDSDRGRNQPQH
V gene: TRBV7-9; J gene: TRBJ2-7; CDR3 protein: ASSEGTGPYEQY
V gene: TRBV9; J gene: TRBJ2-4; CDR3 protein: ASSVEQRGAIQY